This is a list of T cell receptor beta chains from one sample in a study of shared T cell receptors in the human thymus. TCRdb keeps only in-frame clones here, not all; method: immunoSEQ multiplex PCR. The sample lists about 660,000 clones, about 87% occurring once. The same data also contributed to another study, on human thymus T cells.

The material sequenced was thymocytes. All receptors come from a boy under three years old with a congenital heart defect. The CDR3 runs from the conserved cysteine through the conserved F or W.

J gene,V gene,CDR3 protein
TRBJ1-2,TRBV27,CASSTGTGTFYGYTF
TRBJ2-1,TRBV5-4,CASSLTSGGFYNEQFF
TRBJ2-5,TRBV7-9,CASSSSCGRETQYF
TRBJ1-5,TRBV2,CASSGRGKYNSNQPQHF
TRBJ1-2,TRBV7-2,CASSFPPPEDGYGYTF
TRBJ1-2,TRBV7-9,CASSWDRGYGYTF
TRBJ2-2,TRBV4-3,CASSQDRTKGTGELFF
TRBJ1-1,TRBV5-1,CASSEGQGNTEAFF
TRBJ2-1,TRBV20-1,CSAGDSNEQFF
TRBJ1-1,TRBV9,CASTPGGGNTEAFF
TRBJ1-6,TRBV15,CATSSRGRGSPLHF
TRBJ2-3,TRBV11-2,CASSLKGAEGTDTQYF